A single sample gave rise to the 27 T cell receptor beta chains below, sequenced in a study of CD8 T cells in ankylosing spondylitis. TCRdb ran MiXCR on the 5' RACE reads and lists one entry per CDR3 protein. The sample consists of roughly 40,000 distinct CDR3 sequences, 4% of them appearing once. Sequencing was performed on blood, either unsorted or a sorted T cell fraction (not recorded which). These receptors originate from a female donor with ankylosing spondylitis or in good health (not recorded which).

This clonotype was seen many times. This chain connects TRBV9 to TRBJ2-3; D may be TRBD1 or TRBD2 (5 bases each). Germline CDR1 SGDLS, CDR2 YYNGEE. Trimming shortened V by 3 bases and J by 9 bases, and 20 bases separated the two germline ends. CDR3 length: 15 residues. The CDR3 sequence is CASSGELGDLSTQYF. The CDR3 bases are TGTGCCAGCAGCGGGGAACTAGGGGACCTTTCCACGCAGTATTTT. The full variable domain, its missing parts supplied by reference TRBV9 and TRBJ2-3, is DSGVTQTPKHLITATGQRVTLRCSPRSGDLSVYWYQQSLDQGLQFLIQYYNGEERAKGNILERFSAQQFPDLHSELNLSSLELGDSALYFCASSGELGDLSTQYFGPGTRLTVL.

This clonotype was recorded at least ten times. The CDR3 DNA follows: TGTGCCAGCAGCGTAGGCCCACCGGGGGTTGGGACTGAAGCTTTCTTT. Its protein is CASSVGPPGVGTEAFF. The chain joins TRBV9 to TRBJ1-1; D may be TRBD1 (5 bases). Looked up from germline, CDR1 is SGDLS and CDR2 is YYNGEE. CDR3 length: 16 residues. Trimming pared 0 bases from V and 5 bases from J, leaving 17 bases between.

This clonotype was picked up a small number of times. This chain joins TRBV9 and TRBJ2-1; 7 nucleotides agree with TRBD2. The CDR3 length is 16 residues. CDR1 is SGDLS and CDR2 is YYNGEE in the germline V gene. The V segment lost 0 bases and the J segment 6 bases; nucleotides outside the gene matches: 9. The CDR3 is CASSVEGGGRPNEQFF. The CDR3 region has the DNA TGTGCCAGCAGCGTAGAGGGCGGGGGTAGACCCAATGAGCAGTTCTTC.

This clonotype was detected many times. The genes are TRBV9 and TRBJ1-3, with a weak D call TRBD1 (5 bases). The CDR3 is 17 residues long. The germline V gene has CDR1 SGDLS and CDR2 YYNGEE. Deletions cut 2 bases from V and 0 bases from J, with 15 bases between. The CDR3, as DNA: TGTGCCAGCAGCGTGATGGGGGTTGGACTCTCTGGAAACACCATATATTTT. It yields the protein CASSVMGVGLSGNTIYF.

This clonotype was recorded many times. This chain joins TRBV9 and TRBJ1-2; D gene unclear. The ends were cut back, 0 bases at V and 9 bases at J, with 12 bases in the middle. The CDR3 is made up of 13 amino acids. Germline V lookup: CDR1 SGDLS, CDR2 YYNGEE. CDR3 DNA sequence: TGTGCCAGCAGCGTAGAAGGCCTTTTTCGCTACACCTTC. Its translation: CASSVEGLFRYTF. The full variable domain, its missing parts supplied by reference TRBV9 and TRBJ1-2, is DSGVTQTPKHLITATGQRVTLRCSPRSGDLSVYWYQQSLDQGLQFLIQYYNGEERAKGNILERFSAQQFPDLHSELNLSSLELGDSALYFCASSVEGLFRYTFGSGTRLTVV.

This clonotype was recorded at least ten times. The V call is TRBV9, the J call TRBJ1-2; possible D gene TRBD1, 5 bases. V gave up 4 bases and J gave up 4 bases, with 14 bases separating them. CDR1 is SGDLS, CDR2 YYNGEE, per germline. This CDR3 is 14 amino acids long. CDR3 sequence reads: CASSPRGQRYGYTF. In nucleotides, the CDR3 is TGTGCCAGCAGCCCCCGGGGCCAGCGCTATGGCTACACCTTC.

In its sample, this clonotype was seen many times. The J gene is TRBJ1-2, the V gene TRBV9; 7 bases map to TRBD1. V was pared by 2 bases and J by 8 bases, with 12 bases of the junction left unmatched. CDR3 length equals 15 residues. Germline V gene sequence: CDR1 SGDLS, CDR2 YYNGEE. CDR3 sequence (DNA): TGTGCCAGCAGCGTGGGACAGCAGCACCCTTTGGGCTACACCTTC. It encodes CASSVGQQHPLGYTF.

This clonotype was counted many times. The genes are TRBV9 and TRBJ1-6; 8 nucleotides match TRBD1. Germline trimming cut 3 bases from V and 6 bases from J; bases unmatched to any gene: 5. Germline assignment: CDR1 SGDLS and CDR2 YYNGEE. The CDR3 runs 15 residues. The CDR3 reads CASSGGTGPNSPLHF. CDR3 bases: TGTGCCAGCAGCGGTGGGACAGGACCTAATTCACCCCTCCACTTT.

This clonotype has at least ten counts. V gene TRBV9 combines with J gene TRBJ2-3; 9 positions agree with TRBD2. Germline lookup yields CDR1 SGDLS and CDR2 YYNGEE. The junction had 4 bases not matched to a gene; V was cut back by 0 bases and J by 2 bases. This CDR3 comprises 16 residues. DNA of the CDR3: TGTGCCAGCAGCGTAGGGTTAGCGGGGGCCACAGATACGCAGTATTTT. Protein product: CASSVGLAGATDTQYF.

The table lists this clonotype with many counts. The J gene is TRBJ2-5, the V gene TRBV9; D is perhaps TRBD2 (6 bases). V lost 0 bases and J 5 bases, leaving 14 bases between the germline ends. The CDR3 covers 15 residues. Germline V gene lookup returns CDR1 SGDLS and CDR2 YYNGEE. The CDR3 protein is CASSVAGGASETQYF. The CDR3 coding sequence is TGTGCCAGCAGCGTAGCGGGCGGGGCGAGCGAGACCCAGTACTTC. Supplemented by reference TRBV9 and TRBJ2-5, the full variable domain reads DSGVTQTPKHLITATGQRVTLRCSPRSGDLSVYWYQQSLDQGLQFLIQYYNGEERAKGNILERFSAQQFPDLHSELNLSSLELGDSALYFCASSVAGGASETQYFGPGTRLLVL.

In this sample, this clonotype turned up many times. In DNA form, the CDR3 reads TGTGCCAGCAGCGTATTCGGGACTAGCGGGTTGACCCAGTACTTC. This sequence encodes CASSVFGTSGLTQYF. The rearrangement links TRBV9 to TRBJ2-5, with 12 nucleotides matching TRBD2. The V gene end was trimmed by 1 base and the J gene end by 7 bases; junction bases not matched to a gene: 5. This CDR3 is 15 amino acids long. Germline V gene sequence: CDR1 SGDLS, CDR2 YYNGEE.

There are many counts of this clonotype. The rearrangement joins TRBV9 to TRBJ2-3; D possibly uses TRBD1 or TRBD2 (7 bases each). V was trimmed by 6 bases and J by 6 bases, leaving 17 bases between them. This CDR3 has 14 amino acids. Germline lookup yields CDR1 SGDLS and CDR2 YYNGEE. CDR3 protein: CASTKGGGQDTQYF. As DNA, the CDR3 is TGTGCCAGCACCAAAGGGGGGGGACAGGATACGCAGTATTTT.

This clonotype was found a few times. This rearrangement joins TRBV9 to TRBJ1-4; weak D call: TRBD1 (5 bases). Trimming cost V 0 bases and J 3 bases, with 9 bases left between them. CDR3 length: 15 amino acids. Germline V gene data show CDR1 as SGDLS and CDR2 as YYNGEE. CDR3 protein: CASSVAGLPNEKLFF. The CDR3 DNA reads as TGTGCCAGCAGCGTAGCAGGGCTCCCTAATGAAAAACTGTTTTTT.

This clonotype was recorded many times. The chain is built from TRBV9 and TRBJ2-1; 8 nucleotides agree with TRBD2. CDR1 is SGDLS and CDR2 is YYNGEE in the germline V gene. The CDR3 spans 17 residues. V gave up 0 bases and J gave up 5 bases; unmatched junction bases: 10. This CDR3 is CASSVASAGGIDNEQFF. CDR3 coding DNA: TGTGCCAGCAGCGTAGCTTCGGCGGGGGGTATCGACAATGAGCAGTTCTTC.

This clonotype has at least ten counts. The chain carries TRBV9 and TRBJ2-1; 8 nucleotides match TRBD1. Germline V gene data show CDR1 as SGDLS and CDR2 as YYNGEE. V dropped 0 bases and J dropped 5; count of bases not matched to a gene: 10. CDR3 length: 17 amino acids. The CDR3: CASSVVGQAPLDNEQFF. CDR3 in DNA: TGTGCCAGCAGCGTAGTGGGACAGGCCCCCCTCGACAATGAGCAGTTCTTC.

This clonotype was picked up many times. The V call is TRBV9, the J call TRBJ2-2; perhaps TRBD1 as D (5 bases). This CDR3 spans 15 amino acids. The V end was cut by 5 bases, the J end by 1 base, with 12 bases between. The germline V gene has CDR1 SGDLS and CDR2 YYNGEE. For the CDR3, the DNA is TGTGCCAGCAGTTCAGAGGACATGAACACCGGGGAGCTGTTTTTT. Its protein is CASSSEDMNTGELFF.

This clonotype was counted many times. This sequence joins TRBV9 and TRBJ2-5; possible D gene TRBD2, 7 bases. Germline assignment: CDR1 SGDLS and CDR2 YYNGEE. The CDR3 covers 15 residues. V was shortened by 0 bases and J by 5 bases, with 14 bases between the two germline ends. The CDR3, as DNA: TGTGCCAGCAGCGTAGATGGGGGGGCCGCGGAGACCCAGTACTTC. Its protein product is CASSVDGGAAETQYF.

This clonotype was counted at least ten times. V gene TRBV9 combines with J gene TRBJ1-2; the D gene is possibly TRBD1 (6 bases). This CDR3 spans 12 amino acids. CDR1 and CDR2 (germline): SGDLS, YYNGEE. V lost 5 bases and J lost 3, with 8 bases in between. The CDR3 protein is CASRGGDYGYTF. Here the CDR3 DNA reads TGTGCCAGCAGAGGGGGGGACTATGGCTACACCTTC.

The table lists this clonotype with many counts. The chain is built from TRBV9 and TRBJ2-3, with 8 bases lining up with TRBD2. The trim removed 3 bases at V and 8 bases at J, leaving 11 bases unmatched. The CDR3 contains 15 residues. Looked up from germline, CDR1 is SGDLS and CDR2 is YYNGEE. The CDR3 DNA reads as TGTGCCAGCAGCGAACGGGGGGGCGTAGTTGCTACGCAGTATTTT. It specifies CASSERGGVVATQYF. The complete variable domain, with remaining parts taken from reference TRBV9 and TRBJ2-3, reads DSGVTQTPKHLITATGQRVTLRCSPRSGDLSVYWYQQSLDQGLQFLIQYYNGEERAKGNILERFSAQQFPDLHSELNLSSLELGDSALYFCASSERGGVVATQYFGPGTRLTVL.

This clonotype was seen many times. CDR3 region: CASSVGTGLNTEAFF. Here the CDR3 DNA reads TGTGCCAGCAGCGTAGGAACAGGCTTGAACACTGAAGCTTTCTTT. The chain carries TRBV9 and TRBJ1-1, with D tentatively TRBD1 (5 bases). The V gene lost 0 bases and the J gene lost 0 bases, with 9 bases spanning the gap. In germline, CDR1 is SGDLS, CDR2 YYNGEE. There are 15 residues in the CDR3. Using reference TRBV9 and TRBJ1-1 for the parts outside the CDR3, the full variable domain is DSGVTQTPKHLITATGQRVTLRCSPRSGDLSVYWYQQSLDQGLQFLIQYYNGEERAKGNILERFSAQQFPDLHSELNLSSLELGDSALYFCASSVGTGLNTEAFFGQGTRLTVV.

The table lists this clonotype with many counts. For the CDR3, the DNA is TGTGCCAGCAGTCCGAGACAGGGGGCAAACAATGAGCAGTTCTTC. This translates into CASSPRQGANNEQFF. V gene TRBV9 combines with J gene TRBJ2-1; 10 bases agree with TRBD1. V lost 5 bases and J lost 5; bases outside the gene matches: 7. The CDR3 totals 15 residues. CDR1 SGDLS and CDR2 YYNGEE come from the germline V gene. The full variable domain, with the rest looked up from reference TRBV9 and TRBJ2-1, is DSGVTQTPKHLITATGQRVTLRCSPRSGDLSVYWYQQSLDQGLQFLIQYYNGEERAKGNILERFSAQQFPDLHSELNLSSLELGDSALYFCASSPRQGANNEQFFGPGTRLTVL.

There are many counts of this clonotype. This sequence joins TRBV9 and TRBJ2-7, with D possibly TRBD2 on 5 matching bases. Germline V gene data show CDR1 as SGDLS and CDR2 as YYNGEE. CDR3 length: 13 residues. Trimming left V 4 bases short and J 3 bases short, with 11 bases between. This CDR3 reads CASSPGLYYEQYF. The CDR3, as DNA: TGTGCCAGCAGCCCAGGACTCTACTACGAGCAGTACTTC.

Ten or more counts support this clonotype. The DNA of the CDR3 is TGTGCCAGCAGCGGAGTGGGCCTCGGCACAGATACGCAGTATTTT. This codes for CASSGVGLGTDTQYF. The J gene is TRBJ2-3, the V gene TRBV9; D not certain. The CDR3 contains 15 residues. The germline V gene has CDR1 SGDLS and CDR2 YYNGEE. V lost 3 bases, J lost 1 base, and 12 bases lay in between.

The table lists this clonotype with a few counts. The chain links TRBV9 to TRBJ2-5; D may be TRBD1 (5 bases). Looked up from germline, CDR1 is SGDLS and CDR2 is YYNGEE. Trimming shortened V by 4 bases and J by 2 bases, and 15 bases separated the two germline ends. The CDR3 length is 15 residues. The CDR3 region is CASSPKGDRQETQYF. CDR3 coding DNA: TGTGCCAGCAGCCCCAAAGGAGACAGACAAGAGACCCAGTACTTC.

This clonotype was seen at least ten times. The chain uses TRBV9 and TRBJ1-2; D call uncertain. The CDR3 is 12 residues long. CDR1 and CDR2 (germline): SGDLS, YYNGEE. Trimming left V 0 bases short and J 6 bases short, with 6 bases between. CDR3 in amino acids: CASSVGYNGYTF. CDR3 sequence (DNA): TGTGCCAGCAGCGTAGGGTACAATGGCTACACCTTC.

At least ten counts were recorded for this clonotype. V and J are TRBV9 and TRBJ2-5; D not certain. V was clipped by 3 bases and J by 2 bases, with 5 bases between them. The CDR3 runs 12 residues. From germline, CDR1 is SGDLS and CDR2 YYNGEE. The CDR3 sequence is CASSGPQETQYF. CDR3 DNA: TGTGCCAGCAGCGGGCCACAAGAGACCCAGTACTTC.

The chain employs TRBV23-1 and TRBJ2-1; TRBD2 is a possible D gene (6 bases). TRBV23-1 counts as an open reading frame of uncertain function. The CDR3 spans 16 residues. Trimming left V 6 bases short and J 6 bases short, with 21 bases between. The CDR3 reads CASRQPGDPEPNEQFF. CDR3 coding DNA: TGCGCCAGCAGGCAGCCGGGGGACCCAGAGCCCAATGAGCAGTTCTTC.